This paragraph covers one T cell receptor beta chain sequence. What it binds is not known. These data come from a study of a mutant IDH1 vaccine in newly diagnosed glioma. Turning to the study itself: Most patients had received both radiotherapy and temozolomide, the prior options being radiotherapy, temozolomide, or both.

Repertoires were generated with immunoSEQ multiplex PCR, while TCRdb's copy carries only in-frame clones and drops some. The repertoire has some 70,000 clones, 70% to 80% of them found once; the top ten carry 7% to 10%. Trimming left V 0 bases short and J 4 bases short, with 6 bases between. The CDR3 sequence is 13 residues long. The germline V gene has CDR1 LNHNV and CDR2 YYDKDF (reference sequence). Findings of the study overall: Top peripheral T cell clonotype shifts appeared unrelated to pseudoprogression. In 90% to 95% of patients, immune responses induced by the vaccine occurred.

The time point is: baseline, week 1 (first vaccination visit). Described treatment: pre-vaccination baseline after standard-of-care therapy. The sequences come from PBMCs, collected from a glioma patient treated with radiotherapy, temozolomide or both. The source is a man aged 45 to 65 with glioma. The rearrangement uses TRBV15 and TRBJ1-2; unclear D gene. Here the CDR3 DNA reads TGTGCCACCAGCAGAGAAAGGTCCTATGGCTACACCTTC. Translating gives CATSRERSYGYTF.